Shown below are 32 T cell receptor gamma chains from a single sample sequenced in a study of intestinal T cells in coeliac disease. Genomic DNA came from ten 5-µm formalin-fixed paraffin-embedded scrolls per case. LymphoTrack primers amplified TRG sequences from 200 to 250 ng of biopsy DNA. TCRdb re-called the multiplex PCR reads through CATT. The sample lists 620 or so gamma-chain clones; over 40% were seen once. Material for sequencing was a duodenal biopsy. The receptors derive from a human donor with celiac disease.

This clone is labeled as hyperexpanded. This chain joins TRGV3 and TRGJP2. Germline lookup yields CDR1 VTNTFY and CDR2 YDVSTARD (reference sequence). V dropped 0 bases and J dropped 3; count of bases not matched to a gene: 4. There are 15 residues in the CDR3. CDR3 sequence reads: CATWDRHGSDWIKTF. The CDR3 nucleotides read TGTGCCACCTGGGACAGGCATGGTAGTGATTGGATCAAGACGTTT.

This clone was seen a handful of times. TCRdb's listed protein matches a much larger clone and diverges from this DNA's translation at residue 3, likely through a read error; the protein shown comes from the DNA. V and J are TRGV2 and TRGJ1 or TRGJ2. The CDR3 spans 13 residues. CDR1 and CDR2 (germline): EGSNGY, YDSYNSKV. The CDR3 sequence is CAAWDGRWYKKLF. The DNA of the CDR3 is TGTGCCGCCTGGGACGGGCGATGGTATAAGAAACTCTTT.

The V and J genes are TRGV8 and TRGJ1 or TRGJ2. The CDR3 extends over 13 amino acids. Germline V gives CDR1 VENAVY, CDR2 YDSYNSRV. The CDR3 loop is CAPGTLNYYKKLF. CDR3 nucleotide sequence: TGTGCACCTGGGACCTTGAATTATTATAAGAAACTCTTT.

This clone was found a few times. A far larger clone is a single base away, which makes a read error likely. This CDR3 is also generated by other DNA sequences in the sample. The chain joins TRGV9 to TRGJ1 or TRGJ2. The CDR3 sequence is 11 residues long. Germline V gene data show CDR1 as GITISATS and CDR2 as ISYDGTV (reference sequence). CDR3 sequence reads: CALWEVRKKLF. Written as DNA, the CDR3 is TGTGCCTTGTGGGAGGTCCGAAAGAAGCTCTTT.

In this sample, this clone is large (0.1 to 1%). The CDR3: CATWDRPIGGVINYYKKLF. CDR3 bases: TGTGCCACCTGGGACAGGCCGATAGGTGGCGTTATTAATTATTATAAGAAACTCTTT. The J gene is TRGJ1 or TRGJ2, the V gene TRGV3. CDR1 VTNTFY and CDR2 YDVSTARD come from the germline V gene (reference sequence). This CDR3 has 19 amino acids. V lost 0 bases, J lost 1 base, and 18 bases stayed unmatched.

V gene TRGV2 combines with J gene TRGJP2. Germline V gene data show CDR1 as EGSNGY and CDR2 as YDSYNSKV. Trimming took 8 bases from V and 1 from J; bases not matched to a gene: 10. The CDR3 extends over 15 amino acids. The CDR3, as DNA: TGTGCCACCTTGGGACGGCTTAGTAGTGATTGGATCAAGACGTTT. Amino acids: CATLGRLSSDWIKTF.

The V and J genes are TRGV2 and TRGJ1 or TRGJ2. Germline V gene data show CDR1 as EGSNGY and CDR2 as YDSYNSKV. The CDR3 runs to 17 residues. V was clipped by 8 bases and J by 4 bases; unmatched bases: 23. The CDR3 DNA sequence: TGTGCCACCTTGGGACGGCCCCAAAACGGGGTCTATTATAAGAAACTCTTT. Protein product: CATLGRPQNGVYYKKLF.

The chain recombines TRGV2 with TRGJ1 or TRGJ2. Per the germline V gene, CDR1 is EGSNGY and CDR2 is YDSYNSKV. The CDR3 extends over 17 amino acids. The V gene end was trimmed by 1 base and the J gene end by 10 bases; junction bases not matched to a gene: 22. As DNA, the CDR3 is TGTGCCACCTGGGACGGCCCCAAAACGGGGTCTGTTATAAAGAAACTCTTT. Protein product: CATWDGPKTGSVIKKLF.

The chain couples TRGV9 to TRGJ1 or TRGJ2. Trimming at V came to 0 bases and at J to 7 bases, leaving 9 bases not matched to a gene. The CDR3 spans 14 residues. The germline gives CDR1 GITISATS, CDR2 ISYDGTV (reference sequence). CDR3: CALWEVRREYKKLF. In DNA, the CDR3 is TGTGCCTTGTGGGAGGTGAGGAGGGAATATAAGAAACTCTTT.

This rearrangement joins TRGV10 to TRGJ1 or TRGJ2. TRGV10 is assigned to the ORF class and has an uncertain function. Losses at the gene ends were 8 bases for V and 0 bases for J; bases not matched to a gene: 17. The CDR3 covers 17 residues. This chain's CDR3 is CAAWAPDRGLNYYKKLF. The CDR3 coding sequence is TGTGCTGCGTGGGCCCCTGATCGGGGCTTGAATTATTATAAGAAACTCTTT.

Worth noting for this clone: It is unclear where the CDR3 begins or ends on the DNA, so no DNA is shown, and the CDR3 is as TCRdb lists it. CDR3 residues: CTTVPAGLGTDYYKKLF. The chain is built from TRGV11 and TRGJ1 or TRGJ2. TRGV11 is an ORF; its function is uncertain. Both ends counted, the CDR3 spans 17 residues.

This clone has only a few counts. CDR3 nucleotide sequence: TGTGCCACCTGGGGATCTAATTATTATAAGAAACTCTTT. It yields the protein CATWGSNYYKKLF. V gene TRGV8 combines with J gene TRGJ1 or TRGJ2. V gave up 5 bases and J gave up 1 base; unmatched junction bases: 5. This CDR3 is built from 13 residues. Germline V gene sequence: CDR1 VENAVY, CDR2 YDSYNSRV.

The chain uses TRGV9 and TRGJ1 or TRGJ2. The CDR3 runs to 14 residues. Germline V gene sequence: CDR1 GITISATS, CDR2 ISYDGTV (reference sequence). The J segment lost 8 bases and the V segment lost 10 bases, leaving 20 bases of the junction unmatched. The CDR3 region is CAFVGDLALNKKLF. The CDR3 nucleotides read TGTGCCTTTGTGGGAGACCTCGCACTTAATAAGAAACTCTTT.

J is TRGJ1 or TRGJ2 and V is TRGV3. The trim removed 2 bases at V and 10 bases at J, leaving 2 bases unmatched. The germline gives CDR1 VTNTFY, CDR2 YDVSTARD (reference sequence). CDR3 length equals 10 residues. CDR3 in amino acids: CATWDTKKLF. The CDR3 DNA follows: TGTGCCACCTGGGACACGAAGAAACTCTTT.

This clone has only a few counts. This likely stems from a read error, as it lies one base from a far larger clone. The identical CDR3 is also encoded by other nucleotide sequences in the sample. This chain uses TRGV3 with TRGJP2. This CDR3 is 16 amino acids long. CDR1 and CDR2 (germline): VTNTFY, YDVSTARD (reference sequence). CDR3 loop: CATWDRPPSSDWIKTF. The CDR3 DNA sequence: TGTGCTACCTGGGACAGGCCCCCTAGTAGTGATTGGATCAAGACGTTT.

The rearrangement uses TRGV9 and TRGJ1 or TRGJ2. The CDR3 is made up of 14 amino acids. CDR1 GITISATS and CDR2 ISYDGTV come from the germline V gene (reference sequence). V shed 3 bases and J 2 bases; nucleotides not matched to a gene: 7. The CDR3 sequence is CALWESDDYYKKLF. In DNA form, the CDR3 reads TGTGCCTTGTGGGAGTCCGATGATTATTATAAGAAACTCTTT.

A few counts support this clone. The mismatch at residue 4 between this DNA's translation and the TCRdb protein of a much larger clone likely reflects a read error; the protein shown is translated from the DNA. The chain has TRGV3 and TRGJ1 or TRGJ2. CDR1 is VTNTFY and CDR2 is YDVSTARD in the germline V gene (reference sequence). The CDR3 is made up of 9 amino acids. CDR3: CATRDKKLF. In DNA form, the CDR3 reads TGTGCCACCCGGGATAAGAAACTCTTT.

The chain employs TRGV9 and TRGJ1 or TRGJ2. The CDR3 has 11 amino acids. Germline loops: CDR1 GITISATS, CDR2 ISYDGTV (reference sequence). V shed 8 bases, J shed 10 bases, and the junction held 11 bases outside the gene matches. The CDR3 sequence: CALSGRCKKLF. In DNA, the CDR3 is TGTGCCTTGTCGGGTAGGTGCAAGAAACTCTTT.

No J gene was assigned, while the V gene was called as TRGV10. TRGV10 is assigned to the ORF class and has an uncertain function. The CDR3 consists of 12 residues. The CDR3, as DNA: TGTGCTGCGTGGGTAAAGATTATAAGAAAACTCTTT. Its protein is CAAWVKIIRKLF.

Worth noting for this clone: TCRdb records a much larger clone's protein for this DNA, with a difference at residue 5 that likely arises from a read error; the protein given is the translation of the DNA. V and J are TRGV8 and TRGJ1 or TRGJ2. This CDR3 region has 10 residues. Germline loops: CDR1 VENAVY, CDR2 YDSYNSRV. Losses at the gene ends were 5 bases for V and 9 bases for J; bases not matched to a gene: 4. CDR3: CATWASKKLF. CDR3 coding DNA: TGTGCCACCTGGGCGAGTAAGAAACTCTTT.

V usage is TRGV10 and J usage is TRGJ1 or TRGJ2. TRGV10 is an open reading frame whose function is uncertain. The CDR3 has 18 amino acids. J lost 2 bases, V lost 8 bases, and 22 bases had no gene match. As DNA, the CDR3 is TGTGCTGCGTGGGGGCCCCTGATCGGGGGCTTGGATTATTATAAGAAACTCTTT. Translated: CAAWGPLIGGLDYYKKLF.

This clone showed up just a few times. This chain connects TRGV3 to TRGJ1 or TRGJ2. CDR3 size: 12 residues. V gave up 3 bases and J gave up 10 bases; unmatched junction bases: 9. From germline, CDR1 is VTNTFY and CDR2 YDVSTARD (reference sequence). The CDR3 DNA is TGTGCCACCTGGGACTTTTTTAGGAAGAAACTCTTT. It specifies CATWDFFRKKLF.

V and J are TRGV8 and TRGJ1 or TRGJ2. The CDR3 runs 11 residues. Trimming cost V 5 bases and J 8 bases; bases outside gene matches: 6. Germline lookup yields CDR1 VENAVY and CDR2 YDSYNSRV. The CDR3, as DNA: TGTGCCACCTGGGTATTGAATAAGAAACTCTTT. Its translation: CATWVLNKKLF.

The chain links TRGV9 to TRGJ1 or TRGJ2. The CDR3 length is 14 residues. The V gene's germline CDR1 is GITISATS and CDR2 ISYDGTV (reference sequence). V gave up 3 bases and J gave up 2 bases; unmatched junction bases: 7. The DNA for the CDR3 is TGTGCCTTGTGGGAGTTCCGAGATTATTATAAGAAACTCTTT. This sequence encodes CALWEFRDYYKKLF.

The sample holds a few counts of this clone. The genes are TRGV2 and TRGJ1 or TRGJ2. Germline CDR1 is EGSNGY and CDR2 is YDSYNSKV. V was pared by 1 base and J by 10 bases, with 22 bases of the junction left unmatched. The CDR3 runs to 17 residues. CDR3 in amino acids: CATWDGPKTGSIIKKLF. CDR3 in DNA: TGTGCCACCTGGGACGGCCCCAAAACGGGGTCTATTATAAAGAAACTCTTT.

The chain uses TRGV9 and TRGJ1 or TRGJ2. The CDR3 is made up of 15 amino acids. Germline trimming cut 5 bases from V and 0 bases from J; bases unmatched to any gene: 10. CDR1 is GITISATS and CDR2 is ISYDGTV in the germline V gene (reference sequence). The CDR3 loop is CALWGPPLNYYKKLF. CDR3 DNA sequence: TGTGCCTTGTGGGGCCCACCCCTGAATTATTATAAGAAACTCTTT.

This clone is judged hyperexpanded. Other nucleotide sequences in the sample specify the same CDR3. The genes are TRGV3 and TRGJ1 or TRGJ2. The V segment lost 3 bases and the J segment 10 bases; nucleotides outside the gene matches: 6. CDR1 VTNTFY and CDR2 YDVSTARD come from the germline V gene (reference sequence). There are 11 residues in the CDR3. The CDR3 region has the DNA TGTGCCACCTGGGACCGATACAAGAAACTCTTT. The encoded protein is CATWDRYKKLF.

Worth noting for this clone: TCRdb shows a much larger clone's protein in place of this DNA's translation, and the two differ at residue 5, likely through a read error; the protein shown is translated from the DNA. This rearrangement joins TRGV3 to TRGJ1 or TRGJ2. CDR3 length: 9 residues. The germline gives CDR1 VTNTFY, CDR2 YDVSTARD (reference sequence). J was trimmed by 9 bases and V by 5 bases; bases with no gene match: 1. In DNA, the CDR3 is TGTGCCACCTGGGGTAAGAAACTCTTT. As protein: CATWGKKLF.

As for this clone: The translation of this DNA and the TCRdb protein of a much larger clone differ at residue 11, probably owing to a read error; the protein shown here is translated from the DNA. The chain has TRGV10 and TRGJP1. The J call may be faulty, since TRGJP better matches the DNA end. TRGV10 is treated as an ORF (open reading frame) with a function not yet certain. This CDR3 spans 12 amino acids. CDR3 in DNA: TGTGCTGCGTTTATCACTGGTTGGTTCAAGGTATTT. It is translated as CAAFITGWFKVF.

In its sample, this clone is hyperexpanded. The sample holds other DNA sequences that translate to the same CDR3. The J gene is TRGJ1 or TRGJ2, the V gene TRGV8. With 3 bases clipped from V and 3 bases from J, the junction kept 5 bases outside the gene matches. CDR1 and CDR2 (germline): VENAVY, YDSYNSRV. The CDR3 runs 13 residues. The CDR3 nucleotides are TGTGCCACCTGGGATTTAACTTATTATAAGAAACTCTTT. Protein: CATWDLTYYKKLF.

This clone appeared a few times. The chain uses TRGV2 and TRGJP2. CDR1 and CDR2 (germline): EGSNGY, YDSYNSKV. The CDR3 covers 14 residues. The V segment lost 2 bases and the J segment 1 base; nucleotides outside the gene matches: 1. The CDR3 nucleotides are TGTGCCACCTGGGACGCTAGTAGTGATTGGATCAAGACGTTT. Translation gives CATWDASSDWIKTF.

In regard to this clone: The TCRdb protein comes from a much larger clone and disagrees with this DNA's translation at residue 6, likely due to a read error; the protein given here is derived from the DNA. The V call is TRGV2, the J call TRGJP2. In germline, CDR1 is EGSNGY, CDR2 YDSYNSKV. The CDR3 contains 15 residues. With V trimmed by 3 bases and J by 1 base, 5 bases remained unmatched. CDR3 residues: CATWDSSSSDWIKTF. CDR3 coding DNA: TGTGCCACCTGGGACAGTAGTAGTAGTGATTGGATCAAGACGTTT.